This T cell receptor beta chain was captured in a study of T cells after yellow fever vaccination. Study-wide context: SMART-Seq v4 Ultra Low Input served to prepare low-cell-number fractions. The study's findings and limits: The study re-detected most primary-vaccination clones after the booster (roughly 95% CD4, roughly 90% CD8).

Template-switching 5'RACE yielded the TCR cDNA; a universal primer site and UMIs were added in the process. TCRdb recomputed calls from the 5' RACE reads with MiXCR, one row per CDR3 protein. This sample carries about 630,000 distinct CDR3 sequences, 9% to 15% of them seen once, and the ten largest clones take 15%. This clonotype was counted a few times. Antigen: not known. The V and J ends lost 0 bases and 0 bases respectively, with 6 bases between them. The CDR3 loop spans 15 amino acids. In germline, CDR1 is SGHTA, CDR2 FQGNSA. The source of this sequence is a man aged 25-40 years who received the YFV17D yellow fever vaccine. The V call is TRBV7-2, the J call TRBJ1-5, with unresolved D. The material sequenced was PBMCs, taken on the day of the yellow fever booster vaccination. CDR3 sequence: CASSLAHSSNQPQHF. The DNA for the CDR3 is TGTGCCAGCAGCTTAGCTCATTCTAGCAATCAGCCCCAGCATTTT. The full variable domain, its missing parts supplied by reference TRBV7-2 and TRBJ1-5, is GAGVSQSPSNKVTEKGKDVELRCDPISGHTALYWYRQSLGQGLEFLIYFQGNSAPDKSGLPSDRFSAERTGGSVSTLTIQRTQQEDSAVYLCASSLAHSSNQPQHFGDGTRLSIL.